This paragraph covers one T cell receptor (beta chain) sequence. What it binds is not known. The data derive from a study of cytomegalovirus exposure and HLA in healthy donors. Trimming shortened V by 6 bases and J by 4 bases, and 7 bases separated the two germline ends. CDR3 length: 11 residues. Germline CDR1 reads SQVTM; CDR2 reads ANQGSEA. Amplification used 60 Vbeta primers and 13 Jbeta primers. Assay used: immunoSEQ multiplex PCR; TCRdb lists only in-frame clones, some missing. The sample data list about 77,000 clones. Findings and limits, study-wide: It was reported in a later analysis that an Asian-associated ancestry cluster showed fewer N-insertions than the roughly 670-donor mean. It was confirmed in vitro that a few of the CMV-associated chains were specific for CMV antigens. Some highly shared sequence variants likely arose as a pipeline artifact. DRB1 showed the most TCR associations and HLA-C the fewest in a later analysis, as rates varied by HLA locus.

The chain joins TRBV29-1 to TRBJ2-1; D remains unclear. The sequenced sample consisted of PBMCs. This receptor was obtained from a man aged 50 or older in good health and CMV-seropositive. The CDR3 here is CSVQIYNEQFF. CDR3 bases: TGCAGCGTCCAGATTTACAATGAGCAGTTCTTC.